Below, 4 T cell receptor beta chains from the same sample are listed, as sequenced in a study of shared T cell receptors in the human thymus. Some clones are missing from TCRdb's copy, which holds only in-frame ones; the method was immunoSEQ multiplex PCR. The data show 500,000 to 550,000 clones, around 78% seen once. The data were also submitted as part of a second study, on human thymus T cells.

The specimen sequenced was thymocytes. The receptors originated from a boy less than two years old with a congenital heart defect.

This clone was detected once. This rearrangement joins TRBV6-5 to TRBJ2-7; 13 bases map to TRBD2. CDR1 and CDR2 (germline): MNHEY, SVGAGI. J lost 3 bases, V lost 10 bases, and 9 bases had no gene match. This CDR3 region has 15 residues. CDR3 in DNA: TGTGCCACCCGACTAGCGGGAGGCCCCCTCTACGAGCAGTACTTC. Encoded protein: CATRLAGGPLYEQYF.

CDR3 sequence: CASSSHRKIGELFF. The CDR3 DNA is TGTGCCAGCTCATCCCACAGGAAAATCGGGGAGCTGTTTTTT. This chain joins TRBV18 and TRBJ2-2; maybe TRBD1 (5 bases). The CDR3 is 14 residues long. With 5 bases removed from V and 7 bases from J, the gap between germline ends came to 14 bases. Germline values: CDR1 KGHSH, CDR2 LQKENI.

The chain joins TRBV5-4 to TRBJ1-2; D gene unclear. The CDR3 runs to 12 residues. V gave up 1 base and J gave up 5 bases, with 6 bases separating them. The germline CDR1 and CDR2 sequences are SGHNT and YYREEE (reference sequence). Here the CDR3 DNA reads TGTGCCAGCAGCTTGTGGCATTATGGCTACACCTTC. Its translation: CASSLWHYGYTF.

This clone was counted a single time. This rearrangement joins TRBV7-2 to TRBJ2-2; TRBD1 matches 11 bases. Germline trimming cut 4 bases from V and 2 bases from J; bases unmatched to any gene: 6. From germline, CDR1 is SGHTA and CDR2 FQGNSA. The CDR3 covers 17 residues. The CDR3 nucleotides read TGTGCCAGCAGCTCCCTCGGACAGGGGGCTAACACCGGGGAGCTGTTTTTT. It codes for CASSSLGQGANTGELFF.